This entry lists 29 T cell receptor beta chains sequenced from one sample in a study of blood T cells in healthy people across ages. A sample-barcoded 5' primer and a J-beta primer mix were used in a second PCR of about 6 to 11 cycles. TCRdb used MiXCR to reprocess the 5' RACE reads, holding one entry per CDR3 protein. The table lists approximately 680,000 distinct CDR3 sequences, approximately 31% of them singletons. The source material was blood. The receptors come from a woman over 75 in good health.

This chain links TRBV20-1 with TRBJ1-2, with D possibly being TRBD1 (5 bases). CDR1 and CDR2 (germline): DFQATT, SNEGSKA (reference sequence). The CDR3 is 13 residues long. Trimming left V 5 bases short and J 2 bases short, with 12 bases between. The CDR3 protein is CSAAWQGNYGYTF. The CDR3 DNA follows: TGCAGTGCTGCTTGGCAGGGAAACTATGGCTACACCTTC.

For this clonotype: This may be a read error, as it is one base from a much larger clone. The chain carries TRBV20-1 and TRBJ2-7, with D perhaps TRBD2 (5 bases). Trimming left V 4 bases short and J 7 bases short, with 20 bases between. The germline CDR1 and CDR2 sequences are DFQATT and SNEGSKA (reference sequence). The CDR3 runs to 14 residues. As DNA, the CDR3 is TGCAGTGCTAAGTCTGTGGGGAGCTACAATGAGCAGTACTTC. Protein product: CSAKSVGSYNEQYF.

The V call is TRBV28, the J call TRBJ1-6; possible D gene TRBD1, 6 bases. This CDR3 has 14 residues. V shed 6 bases and J shed 7 bases, with 13 bases lying between them. Per the germline V gene, CDR1 is MDHEN and CDR2 is SYDVKM. CDR3 coding DNA: TGTGCCAGCAGGGCGAGGGGGGGGAATTCACCCCTCCACTTT. Residues: CASRARGGNSPLHF.

V is TRBV2 and J is TRBJ1-6, with 8 nucleotides matching TRBD1. The CDR3 covers 15 residues. Per the germline V gene, CDR1 is SNHLY and CDR2 is FYNNEI. Unmatched junction bases numbered 9, after V lost 5 bases and J lost 9 bases. CDR3 DNA sequence: TGTGCCAGCAGTCCGGACAGGGCCCAGGGTTCACCCCTCCACTTT. This translates into CASSPDRAQGSPLHF. The variable domain in full, with the rest retrieved from reference TRBV2 and TRBJ1-6, is EPEVTQTPSHQVTQMGQEVILRCVPISNHLYFYWYRQILGQKVEFLVSFYNNEISEKSEIFDDQFSVERPDGSNFTLKIRSTKLEDSAMYFCASSPDRAQGSPLHFGNGTRLTVT.

This clonotype was found many times. The chain combines TRBV27 with TRBJ2-5; D could derive from TRBD1 or TRBD2 (5 bases each). V lost 5 bases, J lost 7 bases, and 17 bases lay in between. Germline CDR1 MNHEY, CDR2 SMNVEV (reference sequence). This CDR3 is built from 14 residues. The CDR3 coding sequence is TGTGCCAGCAGTCCGGGACGGGGAACTGGGACCCAGTACTTC. It is translated as CASSPGRGTGTQYF.

There are many counts of this clonotype. V is TRBV4-2 and J is TRBJ1-2; 8 bases align to TRBD1. The length of the CDR3 is 15 residues. Germline V gene data show CDR1 as LGHNA and CDR2 as YNFKEQ. J was trimmed by 2 bases and V by 4 bases; bases with no gene match: 6. CDR3 in amino acids: CASSLEDRGNYGYTF. As DNA, the CDR3 is TGTGCCAGCAGCCTCGAAGACAGGGGAAACTATGGCTACACCTTC.

The chain has TRBV4-2 and TRBJ2-1; D is perhaps TRBD2 (5 bases). The V end was cut by 0 bases, the J end by 10 bases, with 22 bases between. The CDR3 loop spans 17 amino acids. Germline V gene sequence: CDR1 LGHNA, CDR2 YNFKEQ. The DNA of the CDR3 is TGTGCCAGCAGCCAAGAAGCGAGAGACTATCGCTCCTACGAGCAGTTCTTC. Protein: CASSQEARDYRSYEQFF.

This chain joins TRBV9 and TRBJ2-3, with 10 bases fitting TRBD2. With 0 bases clipped from V and 6 bases from J, the junction kept 13 bases outside the gene matches. CDR3 length: 18 residues. CDR1 and CDR2 (germline): SGDLS, YYNGEE. This chain's CDR3 is CASSVAISGGPARDTQYF. CDR3 DNA sequence: TGTGCCAGCAGCGTAGCAATTAGCGGGGGGCCTGCAAGGGATACGCAGTATTTT.

A note on this clonotype: A much larger clone lies one base from this, so it may be a read error. This chain joins TRBV20-1 and TRBJ1-2; TRBD1 is a possible D gene (5 bases). The CDR3 totals 13 residues. Per the germline V gene, CDR1 is DFQATT and CDR2 is SNEGSKA (reference sequence). The DNA for the CDR3 is TGCAGTGCTGGAGAGACAGAGAACTATGGCTACACCTTC. Its protein is CSAGETENYGYTF.

This clonotype was recorded a few times. The chain has TRBV10-3 and TRBJ1-6, with 7 bases fitting TRBD1. The germline V gene encodes CDR1 ENHRY and CDR2 SYGVKD. The CDR3 spans 13 residues. Losses at the gene ends were 11 bases for V and 6 bases for J; bases not matched to a gene: 7. The CDR3 sequence: CASRDSSNSPLHF. The CDR3 DNA reads as TGTGCCTCGAGGGACAGTTCTAATTCACCCCTCCACTTT.

About this clonotype itself: A much larger clone sits a single nucleotide away, making a read error possible. The rearrangement links TRBV5-4 to TRBJ2-6; tentative D call: TRBD1 (6 bases). The CDR3 spans 15 residues. Germline CDR1 SGHNT, CDR2 YYREEE (reference sequence). CDR3 protein: CASSLQGYGANVRTF. The CDR3, as DNA: TGTGCCAGCAGCTTACAGGGATACGGGGCCAACGTCCGGACTTTC.

In this sample, this clonotype turned up a few times. This chain uses TRBV19 with TRBJ2-1; 7 positions agree with TRBD1. In germline, CDR1 is LNHDA, CDR2 SQIVND (reference sequence). The junction had 3 bases not matched to a gene; V was cut back by 2 bases and J by 2 bases. The CDR3 runs 15 residues. CDR3 in DNA: TGTGCCAGTAGTATAACCGGGACAGCCTACAATGAGCAGTTCTTC. Its protein is CASSITGTAYNEQFF.

The chain joins TRBV7-2 to TRBJ2-7; D call uncertain. This CDR3 comprises 16 residues. CDR1 is SGHTA, CDR2 FQGNSA, per germline. V was pared by 3 bases and J by 1 base, with 16 bases between. The CDR3 region is CASSLIGPRNSYEQYF. For the CDR3, the DNA is TGTGCCAGCAGCTTGATAGGACCCCGAAATTCCTACGAGCAGTACTTC.

At least ten counts were recorded for this clonotype. This chain joins TRBV5-1 and TRBJ1-5; 9 bases match TRBD1. Germline CDR1 SGHRS, CDR2 YFSETQ. The CDR3 sequence is 15 residues long. The V segment lost 0 bases and the J segment 5 bases; nucleotides outside the gene matches: 3. The CDR3 DNA sequence: TGCGCCAGCAGCTTGGTAGGGGACAGGGATCAGCCCCAGCATTTT. Translating it yields CASSLVGDRDQPQHF.

A word on this clonotype: A much larger clone sits a single nucleotide away, making a read error possible. This rearrangement joins TRBV4-3 to TRBJ1-4; TRBD1 agrees at 7 bases. The CDR3 loop spans 15 amino acids. Germline loops: CDR1 LGHNA, CDR2 YSLEER. J gave up 5 bases and V 1 base, and 4 bases lay outside the gene matches. DNA for the CDR3: TGCGCCAGCAGCCAAGGTGACAGGGACAATGAAAAACTGTTTTTT. This sequence encodes CASSQGDRDNEKLFF.

This clonotype was seen ten or more times. This chain joins TRBV6-1 and TRBJ1-6; D is unclear. CDR3 length: 16 residues. Germline-derived CDR1 and CDR2 are MNHNS and SASEGT. Trimming took off 2 bases at V and 5 bases at J, with 13 bases between the two ends. As DNA, the CDR3 is TGTGCCAGCAGTGAAAGGTTGGCCATAGATAATTCACCCCTCCACTTT. It yields the protein CASSERLAIDNSPLHF.

Points on this clonotype: One base away lies a much larger clone, so this may be a sequencing read error. The chain links TRBV7-2 to TRBJ2-5; D uncertain. The V end lost 5 bases, the J end lost 2 bases, and 15 bases lay between the germline ends. There are 15 residues in the CDR3. CDR1 and CDR2 from the germline V gene are SGHTA and FQGNSA. The CDR3 is CASSPEAARQETQYF. The CDR3, as DNA: TGTGCCAGCAGCCCCGAGGCAGCGAGACAAGAGACCCAGTACTTC. Full variable domain (missing parts from reference TRBV7-2 and TRBJ2-5): GAGVSQSPSNKVTEKGKDVELRCDPISGHTALYWYRQSLGQGLEFLIYFQGNSAPDKSGLPSDRFSAERTGGSVSTLTIQRTQQEDSAVYLCASSPEAARQETQYFGPGTRLLVL.

This clonotype showed up just once. This sequence may be a read error, since a much larger clone differs from it by one base. V usage is TRBV27 and J usage is TRBJ2-5; the D gene is possibly TRBD1 (5 bases). Germline V CDR1 and CDR2: MNHEY, SMNVEV (reference sequence). The CDR3 consists of 14 residues. The CDR3 sequence: CTSSGSGWGETQYF. The DNA of the CDR3 is TGTACCAGCAGTGGATCAGGGTGGGGAGAGACCCAGTACTTC.

In its sample, this clonotype was seen many times. CDR3 bases: TGCAGTGCTAGAAAGGGTTCGAGCACAGATACGCAGTATTTT. Its translation is CSARKGSSTDTQYF. The chain is built from TRBV20-1 and TRBJ2-3; no clear D gene. Trimming left V 2 bases short and J 0 bases short, with 9 bases between. The V gene's germline CDR1 is DFQATT and CDR2 SNEGSKA (reference sequence). The CDR3 is 14 amino acids.

This clonotype came up many times. The chain has TRBV29-1 and TRBJ2-2; D is possibly TRBD2 (6 bases). The germline CDR1 and CDR2 sequences are SQVTM and ANQGSEA. The CDR3 has 13 amino acids. Trimming shortened V by 7 bases and J by 5 bases, and 14 bases separated the two germline ends. The CDR3 sequence is CSAGEARTGELFF. The CDR3 nucleotides read TGCAGCGCTGGGGAGGCTAGAACCGGGGAGCTGTTTTTT.

Ten or more counts support this clonotype. This chain connects TRBV28 to TRBJ2-6, with a weak D call TRBD2 (6 bases). The CDR3 contains 17 residues. Trimming took 6 bases from V and 4 from J, leaving 19 bases between them. Germline-derived CDR1 and CDR2 are MDHEN and SYDVKM. In DNA form, the CDR3 reads TGTGCCAGCAGCCTTTGGGGAGGTCAGGAGGGGGCCAACGTCCTGACTTTC. The encoded protein is CASSLWGGQEGANVLTF.

With respect to this clonotype: A much larger clone is a single base away; this may be a read error. The chain is built from TRBV7-2 and TRBJ2-7, with D possibly being TRBD2 (6 bases). Per the germline V gene, CDR1 is SGHTA and CDR2 is FQGNSA. V was trimmed by 5 bases and J by 10 bases, leaving 24 bases between them. The CDR3 sequence is 15 residues long. The CDR3 DNA is TGTGCCAGCAGCCCGAGGGCGGGGACTCTCGGGGCCCAGTACTTC. It is translated as CASSPRAGTLGAQYF.

The J gene is TRBJ2-1, the V gene TRBV5-1; 13 bases fit TRBD2. Germline V gene lookup returns CDR1 SGHRS and CDR2 YFSETQ. The CDR3 has 15 amino acids. J lost 13 bases, V lost 4 bases, and 11 bases had no gene match. For the CDR3, the DNA is TGCGCCAGCAGCCAAAGGACTAGCGGGAGTAGCAATCAGTTCTTC. Its protein is CASSQRTSGSSNQFF.

In this sample, this clonotype turned up many times. CDR3 sequence reads: CATSDPGTGGPADTQYF. The DNA for the CDR3 is TGTGCCACCAGTGACCCCGGGACAGGGGGCCCAGCAGATACGCAGTATTTT. The chain links TRBV24-1 to TRBJ2-3, with TRBD1 matching over 12 bases. Germline-derived CDR1 and CDR2 are KGHDR and SFDVKD. V dropped 4 bases and J dropped 4; count of bases not matched to a gene: 8. The CDR3 is made up of 17 amino acids.

The rearrangement uses TRBV6-5 and TRBJ2-2; unclear D gene. Between the trimmed V and J ends, which lost 6 bases and 5 bases, there was a span of 10 bases. This CDR3 spans 13 amino acids. Germline V gene data show CDR1 as MNHEY and CDR2 as SVGAGI. The CDR3 sequence is CASSRVRTGELFF. The CDR3 bases are TGTGCCAGCAGCAGAGTCCGGACCGGGGAGCTGTTTTTT.

This chain joins TRBV7-8 and TRBJ1-6; 8 nucleotides agree with TRBD1. The CDR3 sequence is 17 residues long. J lost 9 bases, V lost 2 bases, and 12 bases had no gene match. CDR1 and CDR2 from the germline V gene are SGHVS and FQNEAQ. DNA for the CDR3: TGTGCCAGCAGCTTATCGGCCCTCGGGACAGGAGGTTCACCCCTCCACTTT. Its protein product is CASSLSALGTGGSPLHF. Using reference TRBV7-8 and TRBJ1-6 for the parts outside the CDR3, the full variable domain is GAGVSQSPRYKVAKRGQDVALRCDPISGHVSLFWYQQALGQGPEFLTYFQNEAQLDKSGLPSDRFFAERPEGSVSTLKIQRTQQEDSAVYLCASSLSALGTGGSPLHFGNGTRLTVT.

This clonotype was picked up many times. The gene calls are TRBV7-3 and TRBJ1-4; D is unclear. CDR1 SGHTA and CDR2 FQGTGA come from the germline V gene. The CDR3 covers 14 residues. Between the trimmed V and J ends, which lost 5 bases and 1 base, there was a span of 8 bases. The CDR3 region is CASSPPGTNEKLFF. The CDR3 DNA reads TGTGCCAGCAGCCCTCCGGGAACTAATGAAAAACTGTTTTTT.

This clonotype was counted a single time. The junction shows a germline mismatch at one end, possibly a read error. The chain carries TRBV5-6 and TRBJ2-3; possible D gene TRBD2, 5 bases. Per the germline V gene, CDR1 is SGHDT and CDR2 is YYEEEE. The CDR3 extends over 14 amino acids. The CDR3, as DNA: TGTGCCAGCAGCTTGTCGGGGTACACAGATACGCCGTATTTT. It specifies CASSLSGYTDTPYF.

This clonotype has at least ten counts. The CDR3 protein is CSARRQETQYF. CDR3 DNA sequence: TGCAGTGCTAGGCGGCAAGAGACCCAGTACTTC. J is TRBJ2-5 and V is TRBV20-1; D unresolved. Germline V gene data show CDR1 as DFQATT and CDR2 as SNEGSKA (reference sequence). This CDR3 is 11 amino acids long. V was trimmed by 3 bases and J by 2 bases, leaving 4 bases between them.